Listed below are T cell receptor beta chains from one sample, sequenced in a study of cytomegalovirus exposure and HLA in healthy donors. The assay was immunoSEQ multiplex PCR, and TCRdb's table has in-frame clones only and misses some. The repertoire consists of more than 300,000 clones, with around 86% occurring once and the leading ten covering about 0.8%. Sequencing was done on a sample of PBMCs. The origin of the receptors is a woman younger than 35 in good health and CMV-seronegative. The CDR3 runs from the conserved cysteine through the conserved F or W. Where a row states a size, it is once, few, many or the class of an expanded clone; other rows omit it.

size,V,J,CDR3
-,TRBV2,TRBJ2-1,CASSVPGLAGEREQFF
-,TRBV27,TRBJ1-2,CASRGGRAVDGYTF
once,TRBV7-9,TRBJ2-1,CASSPSLGGAAYNEQFF
-,TRBV2,TRBJ2-3,CASISESTDTQYF
-,TRBV2,TRBJ1-5,CASMRQGIDQPQHF
-,TRBV11-2,TRBJ2-3,CASSLEGRGLTDTQYF
-,TRBV18,TRBJ1-1,CASSSSGTPNTEAFF
-,TRBV14,TRBJ2-7,CASSQGVHYEQYF
-,TRBV13,TRBJ2-5,CASSLRMVAVNSGTQYF
-,TRBV6-1,TRBJ2-1,CASSEGLRQFF
-,TRBV14,TRBJ2-5,CASSQVRGVAETQYF
-,TRBV11-3,TRBJ2-3,CASSLVRPPGKSTDTQYF
-,TRBV18,TRBJ2-4,CASSPGQGTAKNIQYF
-,TRBV6-4,TRBJ2-1,CASSDSMEGEQFF